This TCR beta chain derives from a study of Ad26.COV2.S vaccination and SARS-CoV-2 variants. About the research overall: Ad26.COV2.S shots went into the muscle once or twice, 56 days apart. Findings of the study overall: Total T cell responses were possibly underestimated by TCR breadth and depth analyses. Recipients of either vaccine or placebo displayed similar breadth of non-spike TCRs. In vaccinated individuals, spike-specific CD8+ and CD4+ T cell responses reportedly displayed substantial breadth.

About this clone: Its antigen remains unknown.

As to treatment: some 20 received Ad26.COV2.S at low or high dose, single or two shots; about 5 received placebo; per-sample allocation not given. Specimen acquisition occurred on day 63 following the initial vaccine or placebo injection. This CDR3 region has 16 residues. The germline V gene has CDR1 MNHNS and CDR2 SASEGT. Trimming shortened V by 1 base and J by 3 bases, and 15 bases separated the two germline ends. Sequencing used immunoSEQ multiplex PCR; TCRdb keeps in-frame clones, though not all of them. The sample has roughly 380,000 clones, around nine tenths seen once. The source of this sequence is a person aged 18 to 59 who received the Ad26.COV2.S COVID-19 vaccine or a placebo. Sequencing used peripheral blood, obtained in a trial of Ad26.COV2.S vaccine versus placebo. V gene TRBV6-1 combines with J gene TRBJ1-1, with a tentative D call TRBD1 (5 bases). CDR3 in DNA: TGTGCCAGCAGTGAAGGGGGCGCGGGTGGGGACACTGAAGCTTTCTTT. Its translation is CASSEGGAGGDTEAFF.